Presented here are 9 T cell receptor beta chains from one specimen sequenced in a study of early T cells in non-severe SARS-CoV-2 infection (TCRdb year 2021). Libraries were built with 5' RACE. Sequencer: NextSeq 500. Using fastp at Q25 and MiXCR, TCRdb reprocessed the public reads and kept productive beta chains. Rows are unified per CDR3 protein, each entry keeping the most common DNA and genes. The sample table contains 85,000 to 100,000 distinct CDR3 sequences; only one count was recorded for 9.5% to 11% of them. The top ten clonotypes cover roughly 4.9% of the sample. The sample consisted of whole blood. Receptors originate from an adult who was a healthcare worker with PCR-confirmed SARS-CoV-2 infection or an uninfected control (not recorded which).

This clonotype was picked up a small number of times. The V gene is TRBV11-2, the J gene TRBJ2-7; 10 nucleotides agree with TRBD1. Germline loops: CDR1 SGHAT, CDR2 FQNNGV. This CDR3 is 15 amino acids long. Trimming took 5 bases from V and 1 from J; bases not matched to a gene: 5. The DNA of the CDR3 is TGTGCCAGCAGCCTTCGACAGGGGGCTTCCTACGAGCAGTACTTC. The encoded protein is CASSLRQGASYEQYF.

The CDR3 DNA reads TGTGCCAGCAGTTTTGGACAGGGGCTTCACAATGAGCAGTTCTTC. It yields the protein CASSFGQGLHNEQFF. The chain joins TRBV12-3 or TRBV12-4 to TRBJ2-1; TRBD1 matches at 9 bases. This CDR3 region has 15 residues. After removal of 3 bases from V and 5 bases from J, the junction contained 5 bases not matched to a gene.

About this clonotype itself: One junction end does not reproduce the germline sequence, and a read error may be involved. The chain couples TRBV5-5 to TRBJ2-4, with 8 bases fitting TRBD1. CDR3 length: 13 amino acids. Germline CDR1 SGHKS, CDR2 YYEKEE (reference sequence). CDR3 residues: CASRDPSGGAEEF. CDR3 bases: TGTGCCAGCAGGGATCCTTCAGGGGGCGCGGAGGAGTTC.

This clonotype was observed at least ten times. V is TRBV7-9 and J is TRBJ1-2; a weak D match, TRBD1 (5 bases). The V end lost 2 bases, the J end lost 6 bases, and 10 bases lay between the germline ends. There are 13 residues in the CDR3. CDR1 and CDR2 from the germline V gene are SEHNR and FQNEAQ (reference sequence). The CDR3 spells CASSLKTGHGYTF. Here the CDR3 DNA reads TGTGCCAGCAGCTTAAAAACAGGCCATGGCTACACCTTC. Using reference TRBV7-9 and TRBJ1-2 for the parts outside the CDR3, the full variable domain is DTGVSQNPRHKITKRGQNVTFRCDPISEHNRLYWYRQTLGQGPEFLTYFQNEAQLEKSRLLSDRFSAERPKGSFSTLEIQRTEQGDSAMYLCASSLKTGHGYTFGSGTRLTVV.

The V gene is TRBV3-1, the J gene TRBJ2-2; TRBD1 aligns across 12 bases. Per germline, CDR1 LGHDT and CDR2 YNNKEL (reference sequence). With V trimmed by 3 bases and J by 4 bases, 6 bases remained unmatched. The CDR3 has 17 amino acids. As DNA, the CDR3 is TGTGCCAGCAGCCAGGGACAGGGGGCATTGGGCACCGGGGAGCTGTTTTTT. As protein: CASSQGQGALGTGELFF.

This clonotype was seen a handful of times. The rearrangement links TRBV27 to TRBJ2-2, with D tentatively TRBD1 (6 bases). Germline V gives CDR1 MNHEY, CDR2 SMNVEV (reference sequence). The ends were cut back, 9 bases at V and 1 base at J, with 18 bases in the middle. The CDR3 sequence is 16 residues long. The CDR3 here is CASTSAGTLNTGELFF. The CDR3 nucleotides read TGTGCCAGTACCTCTGCCGGGACACTGAACACCGGGGAGCTGTTTTTT.

The V gene is TRBV7-6, the J gene TRBJ2-5; no definite D call. The germline CDR1 and CDR2 sequences are SGHVS and FNYEAQ. V was pared by 3 bases and J by 5 bases, with 10 bases between. The CDR3 is 13 residues long. The CDR3 reads CASSFTLWETQYF. The DNA of the CDR3 is TGTGCCAGCAGCTTCACCCTCTGGGAGACCCAGTACTTC.

This clonotype was detected many times. J is TRBJ2-7 and V is TRBV5-4; no firm D call. CDR1 and CDR2 from the germline V gene are SGHNT and YYREEE (reference sequence). The V and J ends lost 5 bases and 3 bases respectively, with 6 bases between them. The CDR3 is made up of 11 amino acids. The CDR3: CASSLYYEQYF. The CDR3 DNA is TGTGCCAGCAGTTTATACTACGAGCAGTACTTC. The entire variable domain, with the rest obtained from reference TRBV5-4 and TRBJ2-7, is as follows: ETGVTQSPTHLIKTRGQQVTLRCSSQSGHNTVSWYQQALGQGPQFIFQYYREEENGRGNFPPRFSGLQFPNYSSELNVNALELDDSALYLCASSLYYEQYFGPGTRLTVT.

The chain recombines TRBV7-2 with TRBJ1-1; TRBD1 matches 7 bases. The CDR3 has 15 residues. Trimming cost V 5 bases and J 0 bases; bases outside gene matches: 6. Per the germline V gene, CDR1 is SGHTA and CDR2 is FQGNSA. The CDR3 loop reads CASSTQTGLNTEAFF. CDR3 sequence (DNA): TGTGCCAGCAGCACCCAGACAGGGTTGAACACTGAAGCTTTCTTT.